This TCR beta chain stems from a study of T-cell memory formation after mild COVID-19. Whole-study findings and limits: For contracting clones, CD4+ ones sat mainly in CM and EM, CD8+ in EMRA.

This CDR3 comprises 15 residues. Per germline, CDR1 LGHNA and CDR2 YSLEER. V lost 0 bases to trimming and J lost 4 bases, with 12 bases between them. MiXCR, applied by TCRdb to the 5' RACE reads, yields one record per CDR3 protein. The sample includes about 430,000 distinct CDR3 sequences, 18% seen only once; the top ten take about a fifth. About this clonotype itself: Its antigen is undetermined.

This clonotype was obtained from a man between 18 and 29 years old who had mild COVID-19 (a few samples of this study predate the infection). Cell type and time point are not known. Source material: PBMCs or a T cell subset sorted from them (not recorded which). The chain recombines TRBV4-3 with TRBJ1-2; maybe TRBD1 (5 bases). The DNA of the CDR3 is TGCGCCAGCAGCCAAGAGTGGGACGGTAGCTATGGCTACACCTTC. Amino acid sequence: CASSQEWDGSYGYTF.